The clone carrying this T cell receptor beta chain occurred a few times. The antigen is unknown. Universal primer sites and UMIs were introduced during 5'RACE template-switching synthesis of TCR cDNA. MiXCR, run by TCRdb on the 5' RACE reads, gives a single entry per CDR3 protein. Seen here are 300,000 or so distinct CDR3 sequences, 10% to 15% observed once, and the top ten hold roughly 0.5%. This sample stems from a study of T cells after yellow fever vaccination. The study, taken as a whole, reports: After the booster, roughly 96% of CD4 and more than 85% of CD8 primary-response clones were re-detected. One caveat is that FACS-sorted repertoires could contain abundant clonotypes contaminating from the bulk population.

This CDR3 is 13 amino acids long. Germline CDR1 SQVTM, CDR2 ANQGSEA. J gave up 1 base and V 8 bases, and 4 bases lay outside the gene matches. The rearrangement joins TRBV29-1 to TRBJ2-3, with 9 bases identical to TRBD2. The sequencing here drew on CD4+ T cells sorted from PBMCs, taken 45 days after the yellow fever booster vaccination. This TCR derives from a man younger than 45 who received the YFV17D yellow fever vaccine. In nucleotides, the CDR3 is TGCAGCTTTAGCGGGAGTGGCACAGATACGCAGTATTTT. It translates to CSFSGSGTDTQYF.